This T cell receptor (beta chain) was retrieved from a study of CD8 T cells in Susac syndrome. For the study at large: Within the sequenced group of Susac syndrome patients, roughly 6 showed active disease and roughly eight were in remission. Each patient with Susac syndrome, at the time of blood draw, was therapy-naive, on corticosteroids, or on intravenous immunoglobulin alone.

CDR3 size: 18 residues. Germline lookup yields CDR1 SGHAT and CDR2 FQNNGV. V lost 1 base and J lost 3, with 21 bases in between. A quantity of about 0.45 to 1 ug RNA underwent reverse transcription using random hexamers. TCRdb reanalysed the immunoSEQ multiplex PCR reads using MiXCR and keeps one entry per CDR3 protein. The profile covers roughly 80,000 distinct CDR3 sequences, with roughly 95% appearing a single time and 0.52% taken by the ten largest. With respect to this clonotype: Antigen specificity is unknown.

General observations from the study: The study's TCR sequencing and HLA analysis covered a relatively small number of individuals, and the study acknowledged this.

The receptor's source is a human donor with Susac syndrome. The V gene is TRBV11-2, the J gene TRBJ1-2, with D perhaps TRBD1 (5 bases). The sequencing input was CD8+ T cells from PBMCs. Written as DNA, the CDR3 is TGTGCCAGCAGCTTAGGAGTCAGGGATCCCCTTCTCTACTATGGCTACACCTTC. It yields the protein CASSLGVRDPLLYYGYTF.